A selection of T cell receptor beta chains follows, all from one sample in a study of response to subunit inactivated influenza vaccine. Each CDR3 protein is one row after TCRdb ran MiXCR on the RT-PCR reads. The sample records 500,000 to 550,000 distinct CDR3 sequences, under 30% being singletons. The sample was also reused in another study, on T cells expressing NK-cell markers.

Sequences were derived from CD4+ T cells sorted from PBMCs, sampled 12 days after vaccination. These TCRs come from a middle-aged man who received an inactivated influenza vaccine. Each CDR3 is given with its conserved first and last residue. The D gene is left open where the match is weak. Only some rows state a clone size, as once, few, many or a class for expanded clones.

TGTGCCAGCAGCCCATCCCGGATAGCGGGGTTTAATGAGCAGTTCTTC	CASSPSRIAGFNEQFF	.	TRBV7-8	TRBJ2-1	16	TRBD2
TGTGCCAGCAGCCCAGGGGGTCTGAAAAATGAGCAGTTCTTC	CASSPGGLKNEQFF	many	TRBV7-3	TRBJ2-1	14	TRBD1
TGTGCCAGCAGCTTGAACAGGTTCTCTGGGGCCAACGTCCTGACTTTC	CASSLNRFSGANVLTF	few	TRBV5-6	TRBJ2-6	16	.
TGCGCCAGCAGCTTGGGGGACGAAGCTTTCTTT	CASSLGDEAFF	.	TRBV5-1	TRBJ1-1	11	.
TGTGCCAGCAGTCAAAATGGGGGAGAGACCCAGTACTTC	CASSQNGGETQYF	few	TRBV6-1	TRBJ2-5	13	.
TGTGCCACCTACGGGACAGCCCACTATGGCTACACCTTC	CATYGTAHYGYTF	few	TRBV6-1	TRBJ1-2	13	TRBD1
TGTGCCAGCTCCCAAAATGAGGCGGGGTTGGAGACCCAGTACTTC	CASSQNEAGLETQYF	.	TRBV18	TRBJ2-5	15	.
TGCAGTGCTAGTCAACCCGCAGGGGGCACTGAAGCTTTCTTT	CSASQPAGGTEAFF	many	TRBV20-1	TRBJ1-1	14	TRBD1
TGTGCCAGCAGCTTAGAGGGGCGGGGGGCGTCCGCCAAAAACATTCAGTACTTC	CASSLEGRGASAKNIQYF	few	TRBV7-6	TRBJ2-4	18	TRBD2
TGTGCCACCAGTGATTTGACCCAGGGCACAGATACGCAGTATTTT	CATSDLTQGTDTQYF	few	TRBV24-1	TRBJ2-3	15	.
TGTGCCAGCAGCGGTGGGGGGATCGGCTCCTACAATGAGCAGTTCTTC	CASSGGGIGSYNEQFF	.	TRBV5-6	TRBJ2-1	16	.
TGCGCCAGCAGCCTTGACAGGGGGCCTCTCGGAGAGCAGTTCTTC	CASSLDRGPLGEQFF	few	TRBV4-3	TRBJ2-1	15	TRBD1
TGTGCCAGCAGCTCGACAGGGGGGCCGTACGAGCAGTACTTC	CASSSTGGPYEQYF	.	TRBV5-6	TRBJ2-7	14	TRBD1
TGCGCCAGCAGCTTGGTTGGACAGGGGGGCGAGCAGTACTTC	CASSLVGQGGEQYF	.	TRBV5-1	TRBJ2-7	14	TRBD1
TGTGCCACCAGCAGAGAAGCGGGGGGGCGGATCAGTGAGCAGTTCTTC	CATSREAGGRISEQFF	.	TRBV15	TRBJ2-1	16	TRBD2
TGTGCCAGCTCACCGCGGGACTGGTACCAAGAGACCCAGTACTTC	CASSPRDWYQETQYF	.	TRBV18	TRBJ2-5	15	.
TGTGCCAGCAGTTCTAGGGGGCTATGGCAGCCCCAGCATTTT	CASSSRGLWQPQHF	few	TRBV6-5	TRBJ1-5	14	TRBD1
TGCGCCAGCAGCCAAGGTCTCGGGATTGAGCAGTTCTTC	CASSQGLGIEQFF	.	TRBV4-3	TRBJ2-1	13	.
TGTGCCAGCAGTCAAGGACAGTCCACCGGGGAGCTGTTTTTT	CASSQGQSTGELFF	.	TRBV12-3/TRBV12-4	TRBJ2-2	14	.
TGTGCCAGCAGGCTAGGACGCAAAAATAGCAATCAGCCCCAGCATTTT	CASRLGRKNSNQPQHF	few	TRBV28	TRBJ1-5	16	.
TGTGCCAGCAGCTTAGTCTTCGATACGCAGTATTTT	CASSLVFDTQYF	.	TRBV7-2	TRBJ2-3	12	.
TGTGCCAGCAGGGACGGACTACAGCCCTACAATGAGCAGTTCTTC	CASRDGLQPYNEQFF	.	TRBV27	TRBJ2-1	15	.
TGTGCCATCGAGGACACAGGGGGTAACCTGTATTTT	CAIEDTGGNLYF	.	TRBV10-3	TRBJ2-3	12	TRBD1
TGCGCCAGCAGCTTGGGTGCAGGGGTTAGCTCCTACGAGCAGTACTTC	CASSLGAGVSSYEQYF	.	TRBV5-1	TRBJ2-7	16	.
TGTGCCAGCAGCTTAGTTTCCGGGTTGCGCGCAGATACGCAGTATTTT	CASSLVSGLRADTQYF	.	TRBV7-2	TRBJ2-3	16	.
TGCAGTGCTTTCTCGGGACTAGCGGGAGCTGACGGGGAGCTGTTTTTT	CSAFSGLAGADGELFF	.	TRBV20-1	TRBJ2-2	16	TRBD2
TGTGCCAGCAGCTCCAGAGCCGGTTATAATTCACCCCTCCACTTT	CASSSRAGYNSPLHF	few	TRBV21-1	TRBJ1-6	15	.
TGTGCCAGCAGCGACCCTTTGCGGGCCACAGATACGCAGTATTTT	CASSDPLRATDTQYF	.	TRBV7-6	TRBJ2-3	15	.
TGTGCCAGCAGCTTGGCGATCTGGAGCTCCTACAATGAGCAGTTCTTC	CASSLAIWSSYNEQFF	.	TRBV5-5	TRBJ2-1	16	.
TGCAGTGCCCCTAAGGGTGGATTGGGCAATGAGCAGTTCTTC	CSAPKGGLGNEQFF	few	TRBV20-1	TRBJ2-1	14	.
TGTGCCAGCAGTTACTCGATATTCGATTACGAGCAGTACTTC	CASSYSIFDYEQYF	few	TRBV6-2/TRBV6-3	TRBJ2-7	14	.
TGCAGTGCTAGAGCCGCTACATTGAACACTGAAGCTTTCTTT	CSARAATLNTEAFF	.	TRBV20-1	TRBJ1-1	14	.
TGTGCCAGCAGTTTTACGGCCACGGGCAATGAGCAGTTCTTC	CASSFTATGNEQFF	.	TRBV12-3/TRBV12-4	TRBJ2-1	14	.
TGTGCCAGCAGCTTTGGGTTTGGGAGCACTGAAGCTTTCTTT	CASSFGFGSTEAFF	.	TRBV5-8	TRBJ1-1	14	.
TGTGCCAGCAGCTTAGAACTAGCGGAAGACACCGGGGAGCTGTTTTTT	CASSLELAEDTGELFF	few	TRBV7-4	TRBJ2-2	16	TRBD2
TGTGCCAGCAGCTCCACATGGCGGCTAGCAACAGAGACCCAGTACTTC	CASSSTWRLATETQYF	.	TRBV7-8	TRBJ2-5	16	.
TGCAGTGCGCCGGTCCAGGGGTCTGGGGCCAACGTCCTGACTTTC	CSAPVQGSGANVLTF	.	TRBV20-1	TRBJ2-6	15	.
TGTGCCATCAGTGAGCAGGGCGGGAGCAATCAGCCCCAGCATTTT	CAISEQGGSNQPQHF	.	TRBV10-3	TRBJ1-5	15	.
TGTGCCAGCAGCCATGATACAGGGCTTGGGTCCGACGTTCACAATGAGCAGTTCTTC	CASSHDTGLGSDVHNEQFF	.	TRBV3-1	TRBJ2-1	19	.
TGTGCCAGCAGTTTTGGAGAACTAAACACCGGGGAGCTGTTTTTT	CASSFGELNTGELFF	few	TRBV12-3/TRBV12-4	TRBJ2-2	15	.
TGTGCCAGCAGTTTAGAGGGATTTCAATATTTGAACACTGAAGCTTTCTTT	CASSLEGFQYLNTEAFF	.	TRBV12-3/TRBV12-4	TRBJ1-1	17	.
TGTGCCAGCAGGCCTGGGACAGGGGATGGTTCAACGCAGTATTTT	CASRPGTGDGSTQYF	.	TRBV2	TRBJ2-3	15	TRBD1
TGCAGTGCTAGCGGGGGGCCCTCGGGAGGCGCAGATACGCAGTATTTT	CSASGGPSGGADTQYF	many	TRBV20-1	TRBJ2-3	16	.
TGCGCCAGCAGCTTGGAAGCCATGGGGCCGGACGAGCAGTACTTC	CASSLEAMGPDEQYF	few	TRBV5-1	TRBJ2-7	15	.
TGTGCCTGGAGACACAGGGATAATCGGAGGTACGAGCAGTACTTC	CAWRHRDNRRYEQYF	few	TRBV30	TRBJ2-7	15	.
TGTGCCAGCAGCTCCGGCCAGGGGGGAAATGAGCAGTTCTTC	CASSSGQGGNEQFF	.	TRBV11-3	TRBJ2-1	14	.
TGTGCCAGCTCACCGACTCCGAGACCGGGACAGAGCACAGATACGCAGTATTTT	CASSPTPRPGQSTDTQYF	few	TRBV18	TRBJ2-3	18	TRBD1